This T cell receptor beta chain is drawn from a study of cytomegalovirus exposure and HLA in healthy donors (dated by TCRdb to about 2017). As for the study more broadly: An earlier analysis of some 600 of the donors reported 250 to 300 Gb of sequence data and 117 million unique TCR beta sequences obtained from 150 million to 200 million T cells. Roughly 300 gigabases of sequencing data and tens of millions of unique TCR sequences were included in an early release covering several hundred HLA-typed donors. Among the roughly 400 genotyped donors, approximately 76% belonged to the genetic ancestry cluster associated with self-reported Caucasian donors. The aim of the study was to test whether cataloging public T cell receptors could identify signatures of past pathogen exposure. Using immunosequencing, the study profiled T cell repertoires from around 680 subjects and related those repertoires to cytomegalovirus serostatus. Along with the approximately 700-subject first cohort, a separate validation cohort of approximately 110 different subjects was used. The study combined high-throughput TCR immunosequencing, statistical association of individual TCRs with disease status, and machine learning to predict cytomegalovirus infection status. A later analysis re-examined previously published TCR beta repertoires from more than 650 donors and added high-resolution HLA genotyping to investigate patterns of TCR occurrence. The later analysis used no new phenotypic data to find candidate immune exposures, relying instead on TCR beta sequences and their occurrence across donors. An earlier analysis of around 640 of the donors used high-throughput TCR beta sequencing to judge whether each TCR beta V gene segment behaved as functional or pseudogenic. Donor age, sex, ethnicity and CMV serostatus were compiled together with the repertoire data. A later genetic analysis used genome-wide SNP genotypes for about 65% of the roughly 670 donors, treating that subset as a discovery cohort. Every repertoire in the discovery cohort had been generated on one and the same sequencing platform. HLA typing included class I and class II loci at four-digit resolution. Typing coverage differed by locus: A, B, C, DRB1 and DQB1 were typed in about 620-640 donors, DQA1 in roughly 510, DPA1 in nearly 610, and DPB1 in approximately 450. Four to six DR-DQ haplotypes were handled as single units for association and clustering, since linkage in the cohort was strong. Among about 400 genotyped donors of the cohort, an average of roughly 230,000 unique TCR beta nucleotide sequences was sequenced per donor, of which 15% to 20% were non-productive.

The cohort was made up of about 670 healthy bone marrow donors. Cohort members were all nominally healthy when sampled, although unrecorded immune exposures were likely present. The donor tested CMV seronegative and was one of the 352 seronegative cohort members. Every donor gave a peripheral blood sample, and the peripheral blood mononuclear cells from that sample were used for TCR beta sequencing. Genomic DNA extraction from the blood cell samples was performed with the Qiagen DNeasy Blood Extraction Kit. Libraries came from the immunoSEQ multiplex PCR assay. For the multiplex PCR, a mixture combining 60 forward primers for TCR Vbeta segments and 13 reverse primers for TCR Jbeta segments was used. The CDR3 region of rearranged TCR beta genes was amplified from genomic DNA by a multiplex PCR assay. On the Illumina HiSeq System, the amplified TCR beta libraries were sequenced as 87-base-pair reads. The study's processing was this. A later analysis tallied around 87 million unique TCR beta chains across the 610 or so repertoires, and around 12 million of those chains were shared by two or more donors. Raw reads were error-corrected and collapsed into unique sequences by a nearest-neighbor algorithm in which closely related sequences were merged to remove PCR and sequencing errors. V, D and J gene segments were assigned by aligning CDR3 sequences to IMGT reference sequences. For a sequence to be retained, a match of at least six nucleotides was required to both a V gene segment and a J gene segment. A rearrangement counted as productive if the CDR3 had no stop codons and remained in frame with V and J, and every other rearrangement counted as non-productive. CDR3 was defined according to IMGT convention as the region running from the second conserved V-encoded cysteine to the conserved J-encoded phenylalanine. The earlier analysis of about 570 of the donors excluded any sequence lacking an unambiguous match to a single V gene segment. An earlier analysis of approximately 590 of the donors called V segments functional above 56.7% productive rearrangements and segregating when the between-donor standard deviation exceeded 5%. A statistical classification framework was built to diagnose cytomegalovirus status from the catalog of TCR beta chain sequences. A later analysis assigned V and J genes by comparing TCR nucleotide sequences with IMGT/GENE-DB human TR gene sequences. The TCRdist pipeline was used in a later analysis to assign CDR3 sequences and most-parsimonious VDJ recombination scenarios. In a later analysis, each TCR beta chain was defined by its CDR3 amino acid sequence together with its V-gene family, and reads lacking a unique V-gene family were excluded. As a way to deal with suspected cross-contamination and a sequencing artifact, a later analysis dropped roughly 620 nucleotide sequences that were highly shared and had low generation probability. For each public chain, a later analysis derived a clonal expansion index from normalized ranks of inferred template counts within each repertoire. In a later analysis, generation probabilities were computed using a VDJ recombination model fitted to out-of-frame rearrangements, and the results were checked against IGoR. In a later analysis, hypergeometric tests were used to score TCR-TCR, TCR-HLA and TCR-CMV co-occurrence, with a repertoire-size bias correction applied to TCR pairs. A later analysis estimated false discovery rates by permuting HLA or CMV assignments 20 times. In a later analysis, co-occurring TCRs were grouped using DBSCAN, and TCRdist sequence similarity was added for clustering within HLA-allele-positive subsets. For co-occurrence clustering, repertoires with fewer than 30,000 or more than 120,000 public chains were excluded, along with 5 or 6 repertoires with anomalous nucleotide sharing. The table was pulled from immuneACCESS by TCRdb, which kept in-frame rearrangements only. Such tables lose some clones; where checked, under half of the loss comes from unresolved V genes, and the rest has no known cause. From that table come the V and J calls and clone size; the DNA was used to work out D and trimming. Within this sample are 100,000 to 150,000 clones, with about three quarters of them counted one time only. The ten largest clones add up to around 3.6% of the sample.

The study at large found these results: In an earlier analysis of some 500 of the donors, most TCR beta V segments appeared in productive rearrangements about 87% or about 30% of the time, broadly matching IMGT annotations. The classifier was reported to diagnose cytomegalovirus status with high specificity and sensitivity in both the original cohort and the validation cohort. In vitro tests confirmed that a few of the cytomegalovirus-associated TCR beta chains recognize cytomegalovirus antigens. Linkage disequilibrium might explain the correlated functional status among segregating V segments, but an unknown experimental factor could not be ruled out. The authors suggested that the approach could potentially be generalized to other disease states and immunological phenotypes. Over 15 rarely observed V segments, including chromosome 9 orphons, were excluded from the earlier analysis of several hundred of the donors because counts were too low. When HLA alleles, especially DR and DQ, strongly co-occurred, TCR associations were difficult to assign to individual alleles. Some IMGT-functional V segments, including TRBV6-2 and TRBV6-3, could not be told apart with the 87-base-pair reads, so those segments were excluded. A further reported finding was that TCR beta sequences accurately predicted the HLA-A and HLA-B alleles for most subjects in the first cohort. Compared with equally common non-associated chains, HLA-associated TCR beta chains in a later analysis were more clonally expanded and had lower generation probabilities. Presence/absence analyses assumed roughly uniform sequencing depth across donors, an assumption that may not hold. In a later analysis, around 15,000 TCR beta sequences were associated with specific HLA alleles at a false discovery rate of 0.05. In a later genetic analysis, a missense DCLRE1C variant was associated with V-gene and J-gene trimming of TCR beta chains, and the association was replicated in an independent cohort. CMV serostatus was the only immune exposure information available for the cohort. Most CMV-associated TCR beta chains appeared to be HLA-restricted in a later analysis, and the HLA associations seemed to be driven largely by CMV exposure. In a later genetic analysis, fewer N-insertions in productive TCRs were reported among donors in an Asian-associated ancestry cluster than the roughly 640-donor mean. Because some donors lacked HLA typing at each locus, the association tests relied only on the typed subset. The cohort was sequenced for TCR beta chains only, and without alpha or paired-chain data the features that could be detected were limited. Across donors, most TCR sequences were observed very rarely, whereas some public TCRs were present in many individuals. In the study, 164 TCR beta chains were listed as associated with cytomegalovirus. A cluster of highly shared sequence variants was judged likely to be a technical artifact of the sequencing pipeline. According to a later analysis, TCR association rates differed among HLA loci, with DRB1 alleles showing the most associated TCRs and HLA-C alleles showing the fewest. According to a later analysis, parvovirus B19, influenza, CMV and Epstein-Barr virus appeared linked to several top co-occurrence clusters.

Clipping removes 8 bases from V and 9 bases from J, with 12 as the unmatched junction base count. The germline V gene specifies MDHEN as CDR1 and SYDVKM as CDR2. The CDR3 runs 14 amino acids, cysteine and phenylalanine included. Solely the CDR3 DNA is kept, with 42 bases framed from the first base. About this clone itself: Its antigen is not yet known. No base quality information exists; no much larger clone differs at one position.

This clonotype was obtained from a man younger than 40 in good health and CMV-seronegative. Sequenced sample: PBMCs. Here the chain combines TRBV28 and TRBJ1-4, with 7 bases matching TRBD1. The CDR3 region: CASGTGDEVKKLFF. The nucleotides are TGTGCCAGCGGTACAGGGGATGAGGTGAAAAAACTGTTTTTT.